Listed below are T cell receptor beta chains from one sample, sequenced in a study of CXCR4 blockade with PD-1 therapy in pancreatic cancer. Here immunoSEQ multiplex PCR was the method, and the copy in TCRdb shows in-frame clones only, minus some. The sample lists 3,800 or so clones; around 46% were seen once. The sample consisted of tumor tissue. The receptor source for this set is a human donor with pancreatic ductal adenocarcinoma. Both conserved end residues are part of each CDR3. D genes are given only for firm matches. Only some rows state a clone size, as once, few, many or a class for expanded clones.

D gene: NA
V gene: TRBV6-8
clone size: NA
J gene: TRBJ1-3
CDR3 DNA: TGTGCCAGCAGTTACTCGGGGCAGACCTCTGGAAACACCATATATTTT
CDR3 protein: CASSYSGQTSGNTIYF

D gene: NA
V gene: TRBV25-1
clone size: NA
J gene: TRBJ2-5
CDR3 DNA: TGTGCCAGCAGTTTCGGGGGCCGAGAGACCCAGTACTTC
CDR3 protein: CASSFGGRETQYF

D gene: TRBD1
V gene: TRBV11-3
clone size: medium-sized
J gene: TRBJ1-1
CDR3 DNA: TGTGCCAGCAGCTTTCCCTCCCGGGACAGGGGGGTGAACACTGAAGCTTTCTTT
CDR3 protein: CASSFPSRDRGVNTEAFF

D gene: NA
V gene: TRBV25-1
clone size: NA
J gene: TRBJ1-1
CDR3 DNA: TGTGCCAGCAAGGCAGGCGGCACTGAAGCTTTCTTT
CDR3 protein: CASKAGGTEAFF

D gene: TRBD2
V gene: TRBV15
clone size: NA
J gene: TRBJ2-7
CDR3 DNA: TGTGCCACCAGCAGAGATCCGGGACTAGCTATCGAGCAGTACTTC
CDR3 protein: CATSRDPGLAIEQYF

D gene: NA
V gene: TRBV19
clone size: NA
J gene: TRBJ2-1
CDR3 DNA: TGTGCCAGTAGTATGGACACAGGGCGATACAATGAGCAGTTCTTC
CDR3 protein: CASSMDTGRYNEQFF

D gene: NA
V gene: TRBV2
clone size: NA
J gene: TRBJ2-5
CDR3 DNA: TGTGCCAGCCGCCGGGACGGATGGTCGGAGACCCAGTACTTC
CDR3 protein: CASRRDGWSETQYF

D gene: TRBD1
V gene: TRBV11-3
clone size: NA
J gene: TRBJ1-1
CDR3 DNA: TGTGCCAGCAGGGAAGACAGGGTGGCCCGCACTGAAGCTTTCTTT
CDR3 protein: CASREDRVARTEAFF

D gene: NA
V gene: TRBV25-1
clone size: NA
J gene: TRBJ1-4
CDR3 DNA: TGTGCCAGCCCATCGGACAAGGAATACGAAAAACTGTTTTTT
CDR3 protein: CASPSDKEYEKLFF

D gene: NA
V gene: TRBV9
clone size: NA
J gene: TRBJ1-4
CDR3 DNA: TGTGCCAGCAGCGTAGAGTTGAGATCGGAAAAACTGTTTTTT
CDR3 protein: CASSVELRSEKLFF